These 31 T cell receptor beta chains were all obtained from the same sample, sequenced in a study of cytomegalovirus exposure and HLA in healthy donors. PCR involved 60 Vbeta and 13 Jbeta primers. The assay was immunoSEQ multiplex PCR, and TCRdb's table has in-frame clones only and misses some. The repertoire holds tens of thousands of clones, 63% seen once, with about 15% in the top ten. What was sequenced was PBMCs. These TCRs come from a middle-aged woman in good health and CMV-seropositive.

This clone was detected only once. The gene calls are TRBV5-6 and TRBJ1-4, with D possibly being TRBD1 (5 bases). Germline V gene data show CDR1 as SGHDT and CDR2 as YYEEEE. The CDR3 has 15 residues. Trimming cost V 4 bases and J 2 bases, with 12 bases left between them. CDR3 protein: CASSAQRGTNEKLFF. CDR3 nucleotides: TGTGCCAGCAGCGCCCAACGGGGGACTAATGAAAAACTGTTTTTT.

The chain joins TRBV7-2 to TRBJ2-7; 9 positions match TRBD1. Germline V CDR1 and CDR2: SGHTA, FQGNSA. V was pared by 5 bases and J by 5 bases, with 7 bases of the junction left unmatched. The CDR3 covers 14 residues. Here the CDR3 reads CASSPDRGADEQYF. CDR3 in DNA: TGTGCCAGCAGCCCAGACAGGGGGGCGGACGAGCAGTACTTC. Variable domain in full (rest from reference TRBV7-2 and TRBJ2-7): GAGVSQSPSNKVTEKGKDVELRCDPISGHTALYWYRQSLGQGLEFLIYFQGNSAPDKSGLPSDRFSAERTGGSVSTLTIQRTQQEDSAVYLCASSPDRGADEQYFGPGTRLTVT.

This clone has just one count. J is TRBJ1-1 and V is TRBV6-5, with D uncertain. V was shortened by 2 bases and J by 0 bases, with 4 bases between the two germline ends. Germline loops: CDR1 MNHEY, CDR2 SVGAGI. This CDR3 contains 13 residues. CDR3 amino acids: CASSYIMNTEAFF. The CDR3 region has the DNA TGTGCCAGCAGTTACATAATGAACACTGAAGCTTTCTTT.

This clone came up a few times. V is TRBV6-6 and J is TRBJ2-7; D not certain. Germline V CDR1 and CDR2: MNHNY, SVGAGI (reference sequence). V was clipped by 4 bases and J by 3 bases, with 7 bases between them. The CDR3 consists of 12 residues. In nucleotides, the CDR3 is TGTGCCAGCAGTTCACTAAACTACGAGCAGTACTTC. It codes for CASSSLNYEQYF.

The rearrangement joins TRBV11-2 to TRBJ2-2; TRBD1 aligns across 9 bases. The CDR3 has 16 residues. The germline CDR1 and CDR2 sequences are SGHAT and FQNNGV. V gave up 3 bases and J gave up 8 bases; unmatched junction bases: 10. The CDR3 loop reads CASSLRTGARPGELFF. CDR3 DNA sequence: TGTGCCAGCAGCTTGCGGACAGGGGCTAGACCGGGGGAGCTGTTTTTT.

The chain joins TRBV10-3 to TRBJ1-1; TRBD1 aligns across 10 bases. J was trimmed by 3 bases and V by 7 bases; bases with no gene match: 2. The CDR3 sequence is 13 residues long. Per germline, CDR1 ENHRY and CDR2 SYGVKD. The CDR3: CAIIGQGDTEAFF. For the CDR3, the DNA is TGTGCCATCATTGGACAGGGGGACACTGAAGCTTTCTTT.

This clone was recorded only once. This chain uses TRBV10-3 with TRBJ1-3; tentative D call: TRBD1 (6 bases). The CDR3 is made up of 14 amino acids. With 8 bases removed from V and 1 base from J, the gap between germline ends came to 12 bases. The V gene's germline CDR1 is ENHRY and CDR2 SYGVKD. Here the CDR3 reads CAIFKQGSGNTIYF. CDR3 nucleotides: TGTGCCATCTTCAAACAGGGATCTGGAAACACCATATATTTT.

This clone was detected only a few times. The chain links TRBV4-1 to TRBJ2-7; 10 positions agree with TRBD2. Germline V CDR1 and CDR2: MGHRA, YSYEKL. With 4 bases clipped from V and 3 bases from J, the junction kept 15 bases outside the gene matches. The CDR3 length is 18 residues. CDR3 coding DNA: TGCGCCAGCAGCCCCTATTATGGGGCTAGCGGGAGTTTCTACGAGCAGTACTTC. Its translation is CASSPYYGASGSFYEQYF.

CDR3 coding DNA: TGTGCCAGCAGTTTATCAGGGACAGGGAATCCCCGGGGTCAGCCCCAGCATTTT. Translated: CASSLSGTGNPRGQPQHF. The gene calls are TRBV28 and TRBJ1-5, with 9 bases matching TRBD1. This CDR3 is built from 18 residues. Unmatched junction bases numbered 13, after V lost 1 base and J lost 6 bases. Per the germline V gene, CDR1 is MDHEN and CDR2 is SYDVKM. Full variable domain (missing parts from reference TRBV28 and TRBJ1-5): DVKVTQSSRYLVKRTGEKVFLECVQDMDHENMFWYRQDPGLGLRLIYFSYDVKMKEKGDIPEGYSVSREKKERFSLILESASTNQTSMYLCASSLSGTGNPRGQPQHFGDGTRLSIL.

The chain is built from TRBV19 and TRBJ1-2, with D unclear. This CDR3 spans 13 amino acids. V was cut by 4 bases and J by 6 bases, with 12 bases left in between. The germline V gene encodes CDR1 LNHDA and CDR2 SQIVND (reference sequence). The CDR3 bases are TGTGCCAGTAGTAAGGTGGAGGGTAATGGCTACACCTTC. Protein sequence: CASSKVEGNGYTF.

This clone has a handful of counts. This CDR3 is CASSPTGGGETQYF. CDR3 nucleotides: TGTGCCAGCAGTCCAACGGGAGGGGGGGAGACCCAGTACTTC. The chain carries TRBV27 and TRBJ2-5; TRBD2 matches 8 bases. V lost 5 bases, J lost 5 bases, and 7 bases stayed unmatched. From germline, CDR1 is MNHEY and CDR2 SMNVEV (reference sequence). This CDR3 is 14 amino acids long.

The V gene is TRBV5-1, the J gene TRBJ2-5; maybe TRBD2 (5 bases). Germline CDR1 is SGHRS and CDR2 is YFSETQ. This CDR3 is built from 14 residues. Trimming stripped 1 base from V and 5 bases from J, with 12 bases between. The chain's CDR3 is CASSLRGIGETQYF. CDR3 in DNA: TGCGCCAGCAGCTTGCGAGGGATAGGGGAGACCCAGTACTTC.

The CDR3 here is CASSHQREVNEQFF. CDR3 sequence (DNA): TGCGCCAGCAGCCACCAGCGGGAGGTTAATGAGCAGTTCTTC. V usage is TRBV4-1 and J usage is TRBJ2-1, with 9 bases matching TRBD2. The CDR3 covers 14 residues. Trimming removed 3 bases from V and 7 bases from J; junction bases left unmatched: 4. The germline V gene encodes CDR1 MGHRA and CDR2 YSYEKL.

This chain connects TRBV5-1 to TRBJ2-1; 15 positions match TRBD2. Trimming cost V 4 bases and J 9 bases; bases outside gene matches: 8. The CDR3 sequence is 16 residues long. Germline CDR1 is SGHRS and CDR2 is YFSETQ. The CDR3 loop reads CASSPGLAGGSAEQFF. The CDR3 nucleotides are TGCGCCAGCAGCCCGGGACTAGCGGGAGGTAGCGCTGAGCAGTTCTTC.

This clone occurred once. V usage is TRBV6-5 and J usage is TRBJ2-7, with D possibly matching TRBD1 (6 bases). V lost 5 bases and J 1 base, leaving 15 bases between the germline ends. There are 15 residues in the CDR3. The germline gives CDR1 MNHEY, CDR2 SVGAGI. The CDR3 DNA reads as TGTGCCAGCAGTCTCACAGGGTTGGGGTCCTACGAGCAGTACTTC. Its translation: CASSLTGLGSYEQYF.

This clone was counted a few times. J is TRBJ2-2 and V is TRBV18; TRBD2 matches 9 bases. The CDR3 spans 17 residues. Germline values: CDR1 KGHSH, CDR2 LQKENI. V dropped 2 bases and J dropped 3; count of bases not matched to a gene: 7. DNA of the CDR3: TGTGCCAGCTCACCAGTGGGGGTAGCGGGAGACACCGGGGAGCTGTTTTTT. Its protein product is CASSPVGVAGDTGELFF.

This clone came up a few times. The chain couples TRBV7-2 to TRBJ2-3; a possible D gene is TRBD2 (5 bases). V lost 0 bases and J 4 bases, leaving 8 bases between the germline ends. The CDR3 spans 14 residues. From germline, CDR1 is SGHTA and CDR2 FQGNSA. The chain's CDR3 is CASSLAGVSDTQYF. In nucleotides, the CDR3 is TGTGCCAGCAGCTTAGCGGGAGTATCAGATACGCAGTATTTT.

This clone has more than one count but fewer than ten. The chain combines TRBV4-3 with TRBJ1-1; 7 bases map to TRBD1. Germline lookup yields CDR1 LGHNA and CDR2 YSLEER. This CDR3 contains 15 residues. V lost 1 base, J lost 3 bases, and 5 bases stayed unmatched. The CDR3 nucleotides are TGCGCCAGCAGCCAAGCGACAGGGCAGGACACTGAAGCTTTCTTT. It codes for CASSQATGQDTEAFF.

This chain connects TRBV10-3 to TRBJ2-7; TRBD2 matches at 16 bases. Germline-derived CDR1 and CDR2 are ENHRY and SYGVKD. The V and J ends lost 2 bases and 3 bases, in that order; junction bases with no gene match: 4. The CDR3 is 17 residues long. The chain's CDR3 is CAISEPGLAGGNYEQYF. The CDR3 nucleotides are TGTGCCATCAGTGAGCCGGGACTAGCGGGAGGGAACTACGAGCAGTACTTC.

The gene calls are TRBV9 and TRBJ2-3; a weak D match, TRBD1 (5 bases). The length of the CDR3 is 17 residues. In germline, CDR1 is SGDLS, CDR2 YYNGEE. The V end lost 0 bases, the J end lost 1 base, and 15 bases lay between the germline ends. CDR3 sequence: CASSVAKGNLGTDTQYF. The CDR3 DNA follows: TGTGCCAGCAGCGTAGCTAAGGGGAACCTGGGCACAGATACGCAGTATTTT.

The chain couples TRBV27 to TRBJ2-1; 14 bases match TRBD2. This CDR3 comprises 17 residues. V lost 6 bases to trimming and J lost 8 bases; unmatched junction nucleotides: 12. The germline V gene encodes CDR1 MNHEY and CDR2 SMNVEV (reference sequence). CDR3: CASRPTGTSGSGHEQFF. The CDR3 nucleotides are TGTGCCAGCAGACCTACAGGGACTAGCGGGAGCGGCCATGAGCAGTTCTTC.

Written as DNA, the CDR3 is TGTGCCAGCAGCCCCCGACAGGGGACGGGAGAAAAACTGTTTTTT. This sequence encodes CASSPRQGTGEKLFF. V and J are TRBV14 and TRBJ1-4, with TRBD1 matching over 8 bases. Trimming removed 4 bases from V and 8 bases from J; junction bases left unmatched: 9. The CDR3 length is 15 residues. Per germline, CDR1 SGHDN and CDR2 FVKESK.

The chain joins TRBV18 to TRBJ1-5, with TRBD1 as a possible D gene (6 bases). The CDR3 has 14 amino acids. Germline V gene data show CDR1 as KGHSH and CDR2 as LQKENI. Trimming left V 6 bases short and J 7 bases short, with 16 bases between. The CDR3 DNA is TGTGCCAGCTCGCAGGCAGGGGATGGCCAGCCCCAGCATTTT. This gives the protein CASSQAGDGQPQHF.

In this sample, this clone turned up a few times. The J gene is TRBJ1-1, the V gene TRBV19; maybe TRBD1 (6 bases). Per the germline V gene, CDR1 is LNHDA and CDR2 is SQIVND (reference sequence). V lost 3 bases and J 1 base, leaving 18 bases between the germline ends. The CDR3 contains 17 residues. As DNA, the CDR3 is TGTGCCAGTAGTATCTTCCTCCTAAGACAGGAGAACACTGAAGCTTTCTTT. This translates into CASSIFLLRQENTEAFF.

The chain recombines TRBV7-2 with TRBJ2-2; the D gene is possibly TRBD1 (6 bases). V was pared by 5 bases and J by 13 bases, with 14 bases between. CDR1 and CDR2 from the germline V gene are SGHTA and FQGNSA. The CDR3 loop spans 12 amino acids. CDR3 region: CASSPSRGRLFF. The CDR3 DNA sequence: TGTGCCAGCAGCCCCTCCAGGGGTAGGCTGTTTTTT.

CDR3 coding DNA: TGTGCCAGCAGCTTTGCCGGGTACGAGCAGTACTTC. Translation gives CASSFAGYEQYF. The chain recombines TRBV5-6 with TRBJ2-7; unclear D gene. The V gene lost 2 bases and the J gene lost 4 bases, with 7 bases spanning the gap. The CDR3 totals 12 residues. The germline V gene encodes CDR1 SGHDT and CDR2 YYEEEE. Drawing the rest from reference TRBV5-6 and TRBJ2-7, the complete variable domain is DAGVTQSPTHLIKTRGQQVTLRCSPKSGHDTVSWYQQALGQGPQFIFQYYEEEERQRGNFPDRFSGHQFPNYSSELNVNALLLGDSALYLCASSFAGYEQYFGPGTRLTVT.

This clone has a handful of counts. The chain has TRBV5-1 and TRBJ2-7; D gene unclear. The CDR3 consists of 12 residues. The germline V gene encodes CDR1 SGHRS and CDR2 YFSETQ. The V gene lost 0 bases and the J gene lost 6 bases, with 7 bases spanning the gap. Here the CDR3 reads CASSLGGGEQYF. In DNA, the CDR3 is TGCGCCAGCAGCTTGGGCGGCGGCGAGCAGTACTTC.

The chain is built from TRBV7-8 and TRBJ1-1, with 9 nucleotides matching TRBD1. This CDR3 has 17 residues. V gave up 0 bases and J gave up 3 bases; unmatched junction bases: 8. Looked up from germline, CDR1 is SGHVS and CDR2 is FQNEAQ. CDR3 sequence (DNA): TGTGCCAGCAGCTTAGCAGCTACAGGGGGCTCCGACACTGAAGCTTTCTTT. As protein: CASSLAATGGSDTEAFF.

V and J are TRBV5-1 and TRBJ2-2; the D gene is possibly TRBD1 (6 bases). The V and J ends lost 3 bases and 6 bases respectively, with 9 bases between them. Per the germline V gene, CDR1 is SGHRS and CDR2 is YFSETQ. This CDR3 region has 13 residues. CDR3 amino acids: CASSSDRPGELFF. Here the CDR3 DNA reads TGCGCCAGCAGCTCAGACAGGCCCGGGGAGCTGTTTTTT.

This clone was seen more than once but under ten times. The chain uses TRBV15 and TRBJ1-3, with unresolved D. CDR3 length: 12 residues. Trimming took off 11 bases at V and 4 bases at J, with 12 bases between the two ends. In germline, CDR1 is LNHNV, CDR2 YYDKDF (reference sequence). CDR3: CAAHEPGNTIYF. The CDR3 DNA is TGTGCCGCACATGAACCAGGAAACACCATATATTTT.

This clone has more than one count but fewer than ten. V and J are TRBV5-1 and TRBJ1-1, with 8 bases aligning to TRBD1. The J segment lost 7 bases and the V segment lost 2 bases, leaving 7 bases of the junction unmatched. Germline V gene data show CDR1 as SGHRS and CDR2 as YFSETQ. The CDR3 is 14 residues long. CDR3 in amino acids: CASSLTGQGVEAFF. DNA of the CDR3: TGCGCCAGCAGCTTAACCGGACAGGGTGTTGAAGCTTTCTTT. The whole variable domain, remainder taken from reference TRBV5-1 and TRBJ1-1, is KAGVTQTPRYLIKTRGQQVTLSCSPISGHRSVSWYQQTPGQGLQFLFEYFSETQRNKGNFPGRFSGRQFSNSRSEMNVSTLELGDSALYLCASSLTGQGVEAFFGQGTRLTVV.